The following is a T cell receptor (beta chain) sequence with its context. The target antigen is unknown. J gave up 2 bases and V 3 bases, and 7 bases lay outside the gene matches. The germline V gene encodes CDR1 SGHTA and CDR2 FQGNSA. CDR3 size: 16 residues. These data originate in a study of a mutant IDH1 vaccine in newly diagnosed glioma. Sequenced by immunoSEQ multiplex PCR; TCRdb stores in-frame clones only, minus some. The table includes 77,000 or so clones, approximately 85% detected once. Time point of the sample: week 23, last vaccination. Doses consisted of 300 ug of mutant IDH1 20-mer peptide each, paired with topical imiquimod.

The V and J genes are TRBV7-2 and TRBJ2-5; 9 bases map to TRBD1. The clonotype was recovered from a woman between 45 and 60 years old with glioma. Sequenced material: PBMCs, taken from a glioma patient whose treatment included an IDH1 peptide vaccine. CDR3 DNA: TGTGCCAGCAGCTTGGGGCCGGGACAGGGTCAAGAGACCCAGTACTTC. Its protein product is CASSLGPGQGQETQYF.